This T cell receptor beta chain was retrieved from a study of T cells in Graves' hyperthyroidism and ophthalmopathy. RNA transcripts were the template for amplifying TCR beta CDR3 regions. A set of HTBI primers served as the primers for a first-round RT-PCR of the TCR CDR3. MiXCR, run by TCRdb on the multiplex PCR reads, gives a single entry per CDR3 protein. Of roughly 420,000 distinct CDR3 sequences in the sample, approximately 14% were seen once. The CDR3 sequence is 14 residues long. Germline V gene lookup returns CDR1 MNHEY and CDR2 SMNVEV (reference sequence). Deletions cut 10 bases from V and 9 bases from J, with 22 bases between. No progression to ophthalmopathy during 18 months of follow-up defined stable disease. Uncontrolled infection, other autoimmune disease, pregnancy or lactation excluded patients.

The gene calls are TRBV27 and TRBJ2-1; maybe TRBD2 (6 bases). The specimen was blood. This clonotype was sampled from a woman in her late teens or twenties with Graves' hyperthyroidism. The CDR3 reads CATMVISGVREQFF. The CDR3 nucleotides read TGTGCCACCATGGTTATATCGGGAGTCCGTGAGCAGTTCTTC.